Listed below are T cell receptor beta chains from one sample, sequenced in a study of high-grade serous ovarian cancer treatment subgroups. Method: immunoSEQ multiplex PCR; TCRdb's copy keeps in-frame clones and lacks some. The sample has about 5,700 clones; 70% to 80% are singletons. The sequenced sample was tumor tissue. Receptor source: a human donor with high-grade serous ovarian cancer. CDR3s include the opening cysteine and the closing phenylalanine or tryptophan. The D gene is left open where the match is weak. Clone sizes are given selectively: once, few, many, or a class where the clone is expanded.

J,V,size,D,CDR3,DNA
TRBJ2-7,TRBV27,NA,TRBD1,CASSLTGGEQYF,TGTGCCAGCAGTTTGACAGGGGGCGAGCAGTACTTC
TRBJ1-4,TRBV6-1,NA,NA,CASSEYEGSNEKLFF,TGTGCCAGCAGTGAATATGAGGGTTCTAATGAAAAACTGTTTTTT
TRBJ1-2,TRBV11-2,NA,NA,CASSRAGYGYTF,TGTGCCAGCAGTCGCGCAGGCTATGGCTACACCTTC
TRBJ2-7,TRBV2,NA,NA,CASCRQLSSYEQYF,TGTGCCAGCTGCCGACAACTGAGCTCCTACGAGCAGTACTTC
TRBJ1-5,TRBV10-3,NA,NA,CAIREEGEQPQHF,TGTGCCATCAGGGAGGAGGGAGAACAGCCCCAGCATTTT
TRBJ2-1,TRBV7-2,NA,NA,CASSLATVSEQFF,TGTGCCAGCAGCTTAGCAACTGTGAGCGAGCAGTTCTTC
TRBJ1-1,TRBV5-1,NA,NA,CASSQNFGGADTEAFF,TGCGCCAGCAGCCAAAACTTTGGGGGGGCGGACACTGAAGCTTTCTTT
TRBJ2-7,TRBV19,NA,TRBD1,CASTPGQGVSYEQYF,TGTGCCAGTACACCGGGACAGGGGGTTTCCTACGAGCAGTACTTC
TRBJ1-1,TRBV5-4,few,TRBD1,CASSLPGAGGTEAFF,TGTGCCAGCAGCTTGCCGGGGGCAGGGGGTACTGAAGCTTTCTTT
TRBJ2-1,TRBV14,NA,NA,CASSQGSYNEQFF,TGTGCCAGCAGCCAGGGGTCCTACAATGAGCAGTTCTTC
TRBJ1-2,TRBV28,NA,NA,CASSLPQENYGYTF,TGTGCCAGCAGTTTACCACAGGAGAACTATGGCTACACCTTC
TRBJ2-4,TRBV7-9,NA,TRBD1,CASSRGDRVSKNIQYF,TGTGCCAGCAGCCGCGGGGACAGGGTCTCCAAAAACATTCAGTACTTC
TRBJ1-6,TRBV27,NA,TRBD1,CASSSGGAYNSPLHF,TGTGCCAGCAGCTCAGGGGGGGCCTATAATTCACCCCTCCACTTT
TRBJ1-1,TRBV11-2,NA,NA,CASSFTNTEAFF,TGTGCCAGCAGCTTCACGAACACTGAAGCTTTCTTT
TRBJ2-3,TRBV10-3,NA,NA,CAIRGFAADTQYF,TGTGCCATCAGAGGCTTTGCAGCGGATACGCAGTATTTT
TRBJ2-7,TRBV4-2,NA,NA,CASSQDAGPGQAYEQYF,TGTGCCAGCAGCCAAGATGCGGGGCCGGGACAAGCCTACGAGCAGTACTTC
TRBJ1-6,TRBV6-5,few,NA,CASSLGPPDSPLHF,TGTGCCAGCAGCCTAGGGCCCCCAGATTCACCCCTCCACTTT
TRBJ1-1,TRBV29-1,few,NA,CSVDTKNTEAFF,TGCAGCGTTGACACAAAGAACACTGAAGCTTTCTTT
TRBJ2-5,TRBV18,NA,NA,CASSPKNRQETQYF,TGTGCCAGCTCACCAAAGAACAGACAAGAGACCCAGTACTTC
TRBJ1-2,TRBV15,NA,TRBD1,CATSGNRGRNYGYTF,TGTGCCACCAGCGGAAACAGGGGGCGCAACTATGGCTACACCTTC
TRBJ1-5,TRBV15,NA,TRBD1,CATSVRDRGFNQPQHF,TGTGCCACCAGCGTCCGGGACAGGGGGTTCAATCAGCCCCAGCATTTT
TRBJ2-2,TRBV9,NA,TRBD1,CASNLIGQDTGELFF,TGTGCCAGCAACCTAATCGGACAGGACACCGGGGAGCTGTTTTTT
TRBJ1-5,TRBV19,NA,NA,CASSIDKGQPQHF,TGTGCCAGTAGTATAGATAAGGGCCAGCCCCAGCATTTT
TRBJ2-5,TRBV5-1,NA,TRBD1,CASSLAGQGKETQYF,TGCGCCAGCAGCTTGGCCGGACAGGGGAAAGAGACCCAGTACTTC
TRBJ1-4,TRBV27,NA,NA,CASSHHGVGEKLFF,TGTGCCAGCAGTCACCACGGGGTCGGGGAAAAACTGTTTTTT
TRBJ2-7,TRBV11-2,NA,NA,CASSLLSGGSYEQYF,TGTGCCAGCAGCTTACTTTCCGGGGGCTCCTACGAGCAGTACTTC
TRBJ2-2,TRBV5-1,NA,TRBD1,CASSSGQGEYTGELFF,TGCGCCAGCAGCTCTGGACAGGGGGAGTACACCGGGGAGCTGTTTTTT
TRBJ2-3,TRBV9,NA,NA,CASSARDSTSTQYF,TGTGCCAGCAGCGCCCGGGACTCCACAAGTACGCAGTATTTT
TRBJ1-1,TRBV4-1,NA,NA,CASSQDGEGRYTEAFF,TGCGCCAGCAGCCAAGACGGTGAAGGTCGTTACACTGAAGCTTTCTTT
TRBJ2-3,TRBV6-1,NA,NA,CASTLYTDTQYF,TGTGCCAGCACCTTATATACAGATACGCAGTATTTT
TRBJ1-1,TRBV4-2,few,NA,CASSQEPKGPNTEAFF,TGTGCCAGCAGCCAAGAACCGAAGGGACCGAACACTGAAGCTTTCTTT
TRBJ1-1,TRBV9,NA,NA,CASSESWGTEAFF,TGTGCCAGCAGCGAGAGTTGGGGGACTGAAGCTTTCTTT
TRBJ2-3,TRBV28,NA,TRBD1,CASSSGQYTDTQYF,TGTGCCAGCAGTTCGGGACAGTACACAGATACGCAGTATTTT
TRBJ1-1,TRBV5-6,NA,NA,CASSPVGAPNTEAFF,TGTGCCAGCAGCCCGGTGGGCGCTCCGAACACTGAAGCTTTCTTT
TRBJ2-3,TRBV18,NA,TRBD1,CASSPGTGRADTQYF,TGTGCCAGCTCACCTGGGACAGGGAGGGCAGATACGCAGTATTTT
TRBJ2-7,TRBV2,NA,NA,CASRDWGLFSYEQYF,TGTGCCAGCCGGGACTGGGGGCTCTTCTCCTACGAGCAGTACTTC
TRBJ1-2,TRBV2,NA,NA,CAIDNLGGYTF,TGTGCCATCGACAATCTCGGGGGCTACACCTTC
TRBJ1-6,TRBV5-4,NA,TRBD1,CASSGTGKNSPLHF,TGTGCCAGCAGCGGGACAGGGAAAAATTCACCCCTCCACTTT
TRBJ1-2,TRBV5-8,NA,NA,CASSPGAASYGYTF,TGTGCCAGCAGCCCAGGGGCAGCTTCATATGGCTACACCTTC
TRBJ1-6,TRBV28,NA,TRBD1,CASRNRDRGLSPLHF,TGTGCCAGCAGAAATAGGGACAGGGGTCTGTCACCCCTCCACTTT
TRBJ1-1,TRBV29-1,NA,NA,CSVETGGEAFF,TGCAGCGTTGAAACGGGCGGTGAAGCTTTCTTT
TRBJ1-4,TRBV11-3,NA,NA,CASSLSGTSNEKLFF,TGTGCCAGCAGTCTATCCGGGACAAGTAATGAAAAACTGTTTTTT
TRBJ2-7,TRBV6-5,NA,NA,CASRTPKMGLYEQYF,TGTGCCAGCAGAACACCAAAGATGGGTCTCTACGAGCAGTACTTC
TRBJ2-3,TRBV5-6,NA,NA,CASSLGRGGSTDTQYF,TGTGCCAGCAGCTTGGGACGCGGGGGCTCCACAGATACGCAGTATTTT
TRBJ2-2,TRBV6-5,NA,NA,CASSYSTGIGELFF,TGTGCCAGCAGTTACTCCACAGGGATCGGGGAGCTGTTTTTT
TRBJ1-2,TRBV19,few,NA,CASSEDRHYGYTF,TGTGCCAGTAGTGAAGACAGGCACTATGGCTACACCTTC
TRBJ2-7,TRBV5-1,NA,NA,CASSILSGPTYEQYF,TGCGCCAGCAGCATTCTGTCGGGCCCCACCTACGAGCAGTACTTC
TRBJ2-2,TRBV7-3,NA,NA,CASSQEMGTGELFF,TGTGCCAGCAGCCAGGAGATGGGGACCGGGGAGCTGTTTTTT
TRBJ2-2,TRBV9,NA,NA,CASSVGSVNTGELFF,TGTGCCAGCAGCGTAGGCAGTGTGAACACCGGGGAGCTGTTTTTT
TRBJ2-1,TRBV4-2,NA,NA,CASSQRGTRNEQFF,TGTGCCAGCAGCCAACGGGGGACCCGCAATGAGCAGTTCTTC
TRBJ2-7,TRBV6-5,NA,TRBD2,CASSYGGGTRRYEQYF,TGTGCCAGCAGTTACGGGGGAGGGACTAGACGGTACGAGCAGTACTTC
TRBJ1-5,TRBV10-3,few,NA,CAIGGGSNQPQHF,TGTGCCATCGGGGGAGGAAGCAATCAGCCCCAGCATTTT
TRBJ1-1,TRBV15,NA,NA,CATSKAHTEAFF,TGTGCCACCAGCAAGGCCCACACTGAAGCTTTCTTT
TRBJ1-1,TRBV5-1,NA,TRBD1,CASSWGQGTEAFF,TGCGCCAGCAGCTGGGGACAGGGTACTGAAGCTTTCTTT
TRBJ2-2,TRBV7-2,NA,NA,CASSLYDTGELFF,TGTGCCAGCAGCCTATACGACACCGGGGAGCTGTTTTTT